This T cell receptor (beta chain) was identified in a study of blood T cell repertoires in COVID-19. Here immunoSEQ multiplex PCR was the method, and the copy in TCRdb shows in-frame clones only, minus some. The data hold under 150,000 clones, with roughly four fifths observed a single time. The length of the CDR3 is 15 residues. Germline V lookup: CDR1 SGHTA, CDR2 FQGNSA. V lost 5 bases to trimming and J lost 1 base; unmatched junction nucleotides: 4. The genes are TRBV7-2 and TRBJ1-5; 8 nucleotides agree with TRBD1. Material for sequencing was peripheral blood. This TCR was recovered from a man in his forties or fifties with active or convalescent COVID-19. The CDR3 protein is CASSARTGSNQPQHF. The CDR3 nucleotides are TGTGCCAGCAGCGCCCGGACAGGGAGCAATCAGCCCCAGCATTTT. The full variable domain, rest sourced from reference TRBV7-2 and TRBJ1-5, is GAGVSQSPSNKVTEKGKDVELRCDPISGHTALYWYRQSLGQGLEFLIYFQGNSAPDKSGLPSDRFSAERTGGSVSTLTIQRTQQEDSAVYLCASSARTGSNQPQHFGDGTRLSIL.